The following is a T cell receptor (beta chain) sequence with its context. It lacks a known antigen. No much larger clone is present one base from it, and per-base qualities are unavailable. Taken with the paper, the label for time point translates to: newly diagnosed, previously untreated cHL patient sample. Using a Miltenyi CD8+ T cell isolation kit, CD8+ T cells were purified from thawed PBMCs through magnetic negative selection. As a comparison group for the relapsed/refractory trial patients, PBMCs were sequenced from patients with newly diagnosed, previously untreated classical Hodgkin lymphoma. After peripheral blood was drawn into 8 mL Vacutainer Cell Preparation Tubes, PBMCs were isolated by centrifugation and then cryopreserved. Purified CD4+ and CD8+ fractions were prepared only for cases in which an additional PBMC sample was available. On LS columns in a quadroMACS separator, the magnetically labelled cells were depleted, and the flow-through was collected as the purified fraction.

This sample stems from a study of PD-1 blockade in classical Hodgkin lymphoma (TCRdb year 2020). Broadly, across the study: A peripheral blood immune signature of response to PD-1 blockade in classical Hodgkin lymphoma was defined using TCR beta sequencing and CyTOF.

CDR3 length: 15 amino acids, cysteine to phenylalanine. The entry retains the CDR3 DNA only, 45 bases that are in frame from base 1. V sheds 5 bases and J sheds 7 bases, leaving 15 bases between their ends. The germline V gene encodes CDR1 MDHEN and CDR2 SYDVKM. Broader findings and caveats from the paper: The study was limited to a single clinical trial cohort, and causes of repertoire differences, possibly disease activity or prior therapy, remained undefined. Baseline TCR diversity was reported to be lower in newly diagnosed patients than in healthy donors, and even lower in relapsed/refractory patients.

Genomic DNA was isolated using the Qiagen DNeasy kit from unsorted PBMCs as well as from negatively selected CD4+ and CD8+ fractions. TCR beta CDR3 regions were amplified by immunoSEQ multiplex PCR using primers annealing to V and J segments. A synthetic immune receptor repertoire was used to minimize amplification bias, and any residual bias was removed computationally once sequencing was done. Under the source paper's analysis protocol: Custom Python scripts were used to quantify repertoire diversity as the Shannon entropy index. Unsorted, CD4+ and CD8+ repertoires were analyzed separately, except in combined analyses where CD4+ and CD8+ sequences were merged in silico. TCRdb carries this immuneACCESS record with in-frame sequences only. Its versions omit some clonotypes, under half of them owing to an unresolved V gene in the studies checked, with the rest unexplained. From that table come the V and J calls and clone size; the DNA was used to work out D and trimming. The sample data list about 21,000 clones, and approximately 87% of these were observed just once. The ten top clones hold under 7% of the sample.

What was sequenced was CD8+ T cells from blood. The chain was built from TRBV28 and TRBJ1-6; a tentative D match to TRBD1 spans 6 bases. This clonotype originated in a human donor with classical Hodgkin lymphoma. Here is the DNA: TGTGCCAGCAGTGAGAGAGGACAGCTCAATTCACCCCTCCACTTT. Translation gives CASSERGQLNSPLHF.